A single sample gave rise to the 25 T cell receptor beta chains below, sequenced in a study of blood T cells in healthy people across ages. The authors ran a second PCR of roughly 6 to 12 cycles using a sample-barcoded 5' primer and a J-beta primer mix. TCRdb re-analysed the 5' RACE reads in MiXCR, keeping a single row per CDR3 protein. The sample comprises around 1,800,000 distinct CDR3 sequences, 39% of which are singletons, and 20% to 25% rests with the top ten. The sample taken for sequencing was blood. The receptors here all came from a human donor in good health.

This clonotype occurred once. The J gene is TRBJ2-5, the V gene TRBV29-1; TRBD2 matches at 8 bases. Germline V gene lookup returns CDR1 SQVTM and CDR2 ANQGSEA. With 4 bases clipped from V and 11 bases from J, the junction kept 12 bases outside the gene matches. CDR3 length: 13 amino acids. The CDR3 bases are TGCAGCGTTGCTGTGCGGGGGGTCAATGAGCAGTACTTC. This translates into CSVAVRGVNEQYF.

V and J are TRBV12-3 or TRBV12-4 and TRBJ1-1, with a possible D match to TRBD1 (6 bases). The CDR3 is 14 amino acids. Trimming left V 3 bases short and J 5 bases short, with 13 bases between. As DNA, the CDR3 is TGTGCCAGCAGTTTGCAGGGCCAGGGGACTGAAGCTTTCTTT. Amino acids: CASSLQGQGTEAFF.

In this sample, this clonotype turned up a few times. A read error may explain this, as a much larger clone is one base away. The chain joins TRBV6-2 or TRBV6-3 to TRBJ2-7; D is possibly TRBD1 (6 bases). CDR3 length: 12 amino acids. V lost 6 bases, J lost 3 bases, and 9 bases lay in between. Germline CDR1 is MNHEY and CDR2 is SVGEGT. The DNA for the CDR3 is TGTGCCAGCAGGGACAGCTACTACGAGCAGTACTTC. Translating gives CASRDSYYEQYF.

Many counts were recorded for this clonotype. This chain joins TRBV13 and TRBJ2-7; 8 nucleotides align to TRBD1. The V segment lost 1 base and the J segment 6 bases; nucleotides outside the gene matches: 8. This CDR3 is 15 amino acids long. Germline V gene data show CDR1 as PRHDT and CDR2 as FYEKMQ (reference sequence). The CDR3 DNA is TGTGCCAGCAGCTTAGAAGGCAGGGGGCTAACCGAGCAGTACTTC. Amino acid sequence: CASSLEGRGLTEQYF.

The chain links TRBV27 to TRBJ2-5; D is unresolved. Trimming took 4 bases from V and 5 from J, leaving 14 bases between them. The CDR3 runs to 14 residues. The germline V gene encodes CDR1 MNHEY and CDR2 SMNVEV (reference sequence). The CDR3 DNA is TGTGCCAGCAGTTCCCACGAGGATCGGGAGACCCAGTACTTC. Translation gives CASSSHEDRETQYF.

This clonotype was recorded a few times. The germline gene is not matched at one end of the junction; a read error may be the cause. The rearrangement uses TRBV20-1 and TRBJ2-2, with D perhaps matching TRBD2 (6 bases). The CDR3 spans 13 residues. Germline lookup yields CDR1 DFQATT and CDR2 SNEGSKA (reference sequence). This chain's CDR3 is CSARKVADGELFF. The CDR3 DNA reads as TGTAGTGCTAGAAAGGTAGCGGACGGGGAGCTGTTTTTT.

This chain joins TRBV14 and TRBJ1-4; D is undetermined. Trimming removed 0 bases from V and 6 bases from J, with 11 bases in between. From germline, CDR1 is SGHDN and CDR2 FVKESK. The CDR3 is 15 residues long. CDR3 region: CASSQDPFRDEKLFF. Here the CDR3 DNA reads TGTGCCAGCAGCCAAGATCCGTTTAGGGATGAAAAACTGTTTTTT.

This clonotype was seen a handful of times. Here the CDR3 reads CASSQSGLAGRNEQFF. CDR3 sequence (DNA): TGTGCCAGCAGTCAATCGGGACTAGCGGGGAGAAATGAGCAGTTCTTC. The chain uses TRBV12-3 or TRBV12-4 and TRBJ2-1; TRBD2 matches at 13 bases. V gave up 5 bases and J gave up 7 bases; unmatched junction bases: 8. This CDR3 has 16 residues.

The DNA of the CDR3 is TGTGCCAGCAGCTTAGGCTGGGACGGGGAGCTGTTTTTT. Protein sequence: CASSLGWDGELFF. The genes are TRBV7-2 and TRBJ2-2; D is ambiguous. Looked up from germline, CDR1 is SGHTA and CDR2 is FQGNSA. V was pared by 1 base and J by 7 bases, with 7 bases between. CDR3 size: 13 residues. The entire variable domain, with the rest obtained from reference TRBV7-2 and TRBJ2-2, is as follows: GAGVSQSPSNKVTEKGKDVELRCDPISGHTALYWYRQSLGQGLEFLIYFQGNSAPDKSGLPSDRFSAERTGGSVSTLTIQRTQQEDSAVYLCASSLGWDGELFFGEGSRLTVL.

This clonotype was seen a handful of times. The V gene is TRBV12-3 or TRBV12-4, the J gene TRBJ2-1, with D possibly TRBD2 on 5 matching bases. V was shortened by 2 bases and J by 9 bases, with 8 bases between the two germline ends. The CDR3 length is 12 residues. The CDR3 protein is CASSLRESEQFF. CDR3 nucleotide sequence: TGTGCCAGCAGTTTAAGGGAGAGTGAGCAGTTCTTC.

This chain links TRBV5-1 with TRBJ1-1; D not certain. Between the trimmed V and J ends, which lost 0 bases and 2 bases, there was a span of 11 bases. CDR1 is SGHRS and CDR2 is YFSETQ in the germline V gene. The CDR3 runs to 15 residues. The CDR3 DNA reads TGCGCCAGCAGCTTGGAGACACACTCAAACACTGAAGCTTTCTTT. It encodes CASSLETHSNTEAFF. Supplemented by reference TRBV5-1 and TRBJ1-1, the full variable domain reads KAGVTQTPRYLIKTRGQQVTLSCSPISGHRSVSWYQQTPGQGLQFLFEYFSETQRNKGNFPGRFSGRQFSNSRSEMNVSTLELGDSALYLCASSLETHSNTEAFFGQGTRLTVV.

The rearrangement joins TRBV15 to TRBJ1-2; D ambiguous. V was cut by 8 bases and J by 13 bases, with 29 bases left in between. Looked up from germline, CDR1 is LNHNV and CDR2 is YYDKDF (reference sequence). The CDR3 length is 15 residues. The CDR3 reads CATREGVPGKRFCTF. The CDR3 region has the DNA TGTGCCACCCGGGAAGGCGTCCCTGGAAAAAGGTTTTGCACCTTC.

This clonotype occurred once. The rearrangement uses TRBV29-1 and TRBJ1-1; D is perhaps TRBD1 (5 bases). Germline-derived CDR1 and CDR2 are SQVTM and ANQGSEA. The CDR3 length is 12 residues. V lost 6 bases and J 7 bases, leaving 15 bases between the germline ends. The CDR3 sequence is CSVVKGADEAFF. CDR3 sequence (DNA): TGCAGCGTCGTGAAAGGGGCCGATGAAGCTTTCTTT.

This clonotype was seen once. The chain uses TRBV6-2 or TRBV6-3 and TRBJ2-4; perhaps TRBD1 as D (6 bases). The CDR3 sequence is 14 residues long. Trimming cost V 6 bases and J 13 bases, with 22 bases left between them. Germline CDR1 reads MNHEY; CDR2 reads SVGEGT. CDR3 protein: CASRSRGEGNEQYF. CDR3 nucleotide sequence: TGTGCCAGCAGGTCCAGGGGTGAGGGCAATGAGCAGTACTTC.

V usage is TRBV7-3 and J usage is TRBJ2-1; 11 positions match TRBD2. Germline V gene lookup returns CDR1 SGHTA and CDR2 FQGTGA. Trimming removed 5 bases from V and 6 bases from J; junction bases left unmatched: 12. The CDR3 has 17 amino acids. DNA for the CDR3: TGTGCCAGCAGCCGACCCATAGCGGGGGGGCCGAGCAATGAGCAGTTCTTC. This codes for CASSRPIAGGPSNEQFF.

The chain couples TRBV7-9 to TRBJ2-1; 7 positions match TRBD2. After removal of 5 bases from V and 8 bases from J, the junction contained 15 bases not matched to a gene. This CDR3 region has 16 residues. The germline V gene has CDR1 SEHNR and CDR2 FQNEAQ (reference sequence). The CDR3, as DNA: TGTGCCAGCAGCCCCCAGAGCGGGGAAAAATATTATGAGCAGTTCTTC. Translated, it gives CASSPQSGEKYYEQFF.

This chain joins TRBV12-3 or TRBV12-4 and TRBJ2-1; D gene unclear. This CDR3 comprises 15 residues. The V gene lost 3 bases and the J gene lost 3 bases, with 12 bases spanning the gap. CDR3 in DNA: TGTGCCAGCAGTTTTCTGTCGGCAGTCTACAATGAGCAGTTCTTC. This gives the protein CASSFLSAVYNEQFF.

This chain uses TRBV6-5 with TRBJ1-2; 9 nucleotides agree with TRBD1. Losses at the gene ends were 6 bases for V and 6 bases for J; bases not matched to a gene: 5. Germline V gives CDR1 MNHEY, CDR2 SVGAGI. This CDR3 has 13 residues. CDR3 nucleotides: TGTGCCAGCAGACGGGGACAGGGCCATGGCTACACCTTC. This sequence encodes CASRRGQGHGYTF.

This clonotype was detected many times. The DNA for the CDR3 is TGTGCCAGCAGCCCGAGACTAGCGGGGGCCCAAGAGACCCAGTACTTC. Translated, it gives CASSPRLAGAQETQYF. The rearrangement links TRBV4-2 to TRBJ2-5; 12 bases align to TRBD2. Trimming cost V 4 bases and J 1 base; bases outside gene matches: 4. This CDR3 has 16 amino acids. CDR1 is LGHNA, CDR2 YNFKEQ, per germline.

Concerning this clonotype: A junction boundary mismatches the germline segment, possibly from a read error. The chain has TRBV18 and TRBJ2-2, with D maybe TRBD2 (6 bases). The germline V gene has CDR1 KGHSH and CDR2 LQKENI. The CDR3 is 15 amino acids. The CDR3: CASSPPGLGTGERFF. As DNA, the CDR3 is TGTGCCAGCTCACCACCGGGACTGGGCACCGGGGAGCGGTTTTTT.

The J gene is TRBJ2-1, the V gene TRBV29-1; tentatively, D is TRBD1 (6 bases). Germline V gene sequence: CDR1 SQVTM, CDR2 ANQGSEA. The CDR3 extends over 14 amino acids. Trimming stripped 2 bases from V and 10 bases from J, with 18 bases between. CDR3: CSVEPLTGISEQFF. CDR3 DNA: TGCAGCGTTGAACCCTTAACAGGGATCAGCGAGCAGTTCTTC.

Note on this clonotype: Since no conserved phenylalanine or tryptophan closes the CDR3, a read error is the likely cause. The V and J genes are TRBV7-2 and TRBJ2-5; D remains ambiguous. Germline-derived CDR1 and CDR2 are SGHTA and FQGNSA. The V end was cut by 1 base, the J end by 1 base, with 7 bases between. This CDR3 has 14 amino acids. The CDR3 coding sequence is TGTGCCAGCAGCTTAGGGCCAATCCAAGAGACCCAGTACTGC. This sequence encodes CASSLGPIQETQYC.

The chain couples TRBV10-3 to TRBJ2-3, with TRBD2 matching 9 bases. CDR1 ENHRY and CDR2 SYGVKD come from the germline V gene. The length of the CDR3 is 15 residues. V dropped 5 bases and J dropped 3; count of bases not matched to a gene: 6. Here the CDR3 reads CAISPRTSATDTQYF. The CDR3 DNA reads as TGTGCCATCAGTCCACGGACTAGCGCAACAGATACGCAGTATTTT.

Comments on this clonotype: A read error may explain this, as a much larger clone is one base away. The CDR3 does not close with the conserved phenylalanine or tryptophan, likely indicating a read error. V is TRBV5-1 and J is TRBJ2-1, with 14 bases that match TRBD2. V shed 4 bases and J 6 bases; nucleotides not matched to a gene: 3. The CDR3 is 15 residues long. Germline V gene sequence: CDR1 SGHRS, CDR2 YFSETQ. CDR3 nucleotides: TGCGCCAGCAGCCCCGGGACTAGCGGGGGCAATGAGCAGTTCTGC. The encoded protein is CASSPGTSGGNEQFC.

In nucleotides, the CDR3 is TGCGCCAGCACTACCGAGACAGGTCAAGAGACCCAGTACTTC. Translating it yields CASTTETGQETQYF. The V call is TRBV5-1, the J call TRBJ2-5; D possibly corresponds to TRBD1 (6 bases). Trimming removed 6 bases from V and 2 bases from J, with 14 bases in between. This CDR3 is built from 14 residues. Germline values: CDR1 SGHRS, CDR2 YFSETQ. The complete variable domain, with remaining parts taken from reference TRBV5-1 and TRBJ2-5, reads KAGVTQTPRYLIKTRGQQVTLSCSPISGHRSVSWYQQTPGQGLQFLFEYFSETQRNKGNFPGRFSGRQFSNSRSEMNVSTLELGDSALYLCASTTETGQETQYFGPGTRLLVL.